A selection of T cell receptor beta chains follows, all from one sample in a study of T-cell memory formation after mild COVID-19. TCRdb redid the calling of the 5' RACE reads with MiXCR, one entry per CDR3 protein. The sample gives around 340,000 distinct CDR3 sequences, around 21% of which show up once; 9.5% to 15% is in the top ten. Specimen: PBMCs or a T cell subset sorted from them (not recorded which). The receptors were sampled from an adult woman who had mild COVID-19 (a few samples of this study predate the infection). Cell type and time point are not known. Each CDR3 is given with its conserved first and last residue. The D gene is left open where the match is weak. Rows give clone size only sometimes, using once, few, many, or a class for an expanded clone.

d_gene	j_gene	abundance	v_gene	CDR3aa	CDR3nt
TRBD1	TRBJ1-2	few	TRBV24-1	CATPTQDRGYGYTF	TGTGCCACCCCCACCCAGGACAGGGGTTATGGCTACACCTTC
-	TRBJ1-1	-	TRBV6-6	CASSYEGVNTEAFF	TGTGCCAGCAGTTACGAGGGGGTGAACACTGAAGCTTTCTTT
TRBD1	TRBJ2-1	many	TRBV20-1	CSAPKRQGMGYNEQFF	TGCAGTGCTCCGAAACGACAGGGAATGGGATACAATGAGCAGTTCTTC
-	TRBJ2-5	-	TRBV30	CAWSIETQYF	TGTGCCTGGAGTATCGAGACCCAGTACTTC
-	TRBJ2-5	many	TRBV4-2	CASSQDPYQETQYF	TGTGCCAGCAGCCAAGACCCCTACCAAGAGACCCAGTACTTC
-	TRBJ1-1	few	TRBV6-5	CASSYSGWRGTEAFF	TGTGCCAGCAGTTACTCCGGCTGGAGGGGCACTGAAGCTTTCTTT
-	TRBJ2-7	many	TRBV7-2	CASSPAREQYF	TGTGCCAGCAGCCCCGCCCGGGAGCAGTACTTC
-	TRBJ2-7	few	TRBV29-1	CSADGWGHEQYF	TGCAGCGCGGACGGATGGGGACACGAGCAGTACTTC
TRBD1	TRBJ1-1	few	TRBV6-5	CASSYVGGQRGEAFF	TGTGCCAGCAGTTACGTGGGGGGACAGAGGGGCGAAGCTTTCTTT
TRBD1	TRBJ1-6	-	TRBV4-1	CASSRGTGVDSPLHF	TGCGCCAGCAGCCGAGGGACAGGGGTCGATTCACCCCTCCACTTT
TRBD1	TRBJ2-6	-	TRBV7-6	CASSPLGQGEPYSGANVLTF	TGTGCCAGCAGCCCCTTGGGACAGGGGGAGCCTTACTCTGGGGCCAACGTCCTGACTTTC
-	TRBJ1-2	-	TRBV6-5	CASRPDTPGGYTF	TGTGCCAGCAGACCCGACACGCCTGGAGGCTACACCTTC
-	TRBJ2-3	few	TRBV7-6	CASSPEGGEADTQYF	TGTGCCAGCAGCCCCGAGGGCGGGGAGGCAGATACGCAGTATTTT
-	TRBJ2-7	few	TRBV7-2	CASSLGRSEQYF	TGTGCCAGCAGCTTAGGAAGAAGCGAGCAGTACTTC
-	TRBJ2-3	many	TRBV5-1	CASSPGQNTDTQYF	TGCGCCAGCAGCCCAGGACAGAACACAGATACGCAGTATTTT
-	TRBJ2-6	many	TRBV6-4	CASSDSTSSGANVLTF	TGTGCCAGCAGTGACTCGACTAGCTCTGGGGCCAACGTCCTGACTTTC
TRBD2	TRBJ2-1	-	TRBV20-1	CSARTSGYPYNEQFF	TGCAGTGCTAGGACTAGCGGGTACCCCTACAATGAGCAGTTCTTC
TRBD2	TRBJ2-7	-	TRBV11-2	CASSDPGGTSYEQYF	TGTGCCAGCAGCGACCCGGGAGGAACTTCCTACGAGCAGTACTTC
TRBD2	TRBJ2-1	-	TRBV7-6	CASSDPPGTSGRNEQFF	TGTGCCAGCAGCGACCCCCCCGGGACTAGCGGGAGGAATGAGCAGTTCTTC
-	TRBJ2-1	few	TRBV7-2	CASKPTRSGYNEQFF	TGTGCCAGCAAGCCGACTCGGTCAGGGTACAATGAGCAGTTCTTC
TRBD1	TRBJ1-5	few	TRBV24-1	CATSELDRGGNQPQHF	TGTGCCACCAGTGAACTTGACAGGGGTGGCAATCAGCCCCAGCATTTT
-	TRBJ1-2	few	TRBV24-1	CATSDPLTVIYTF	TGTGCCACCAGTGACCCCCTGACAGTTATCTACACCTTC
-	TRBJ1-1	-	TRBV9	CASSAEWGTEAFF	TGTGCCAGCAGCGCCGAGTGGGGCACTGAAGCTTTCTTT
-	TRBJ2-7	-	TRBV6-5	CASSYSSGLEQYF	TGTGCCAGCAGTTACTCATCAGGGCTCGAGCAGTACTTC
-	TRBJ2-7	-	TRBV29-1	CSVRGGSTYEQYF	TGCAGCGTCAGGGGAGGCTCAACCTACGAGCAGTACTTC
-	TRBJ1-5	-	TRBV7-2	CASSLETFWPQHF	TGTGCCAGCAGCTTAGAGACCTTCTGGCCCCAGCATTTT
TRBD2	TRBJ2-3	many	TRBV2	CASSERAGGRTDTQYF	TGTGCCAGCAGTGAACGGGCGGGGGGCCGCACAGATACGCAGTATTTT
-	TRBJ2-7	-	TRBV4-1	CASSQVGATGTSYEQYF	TGCGCCAGCAGCCAAGTTGGGGCGACGGGGACATCCTACGAGCAGTACTTC
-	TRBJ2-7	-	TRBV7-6	CASAPGGLNEQYF	TGTGCCTCCGCTCCGGGGGGCCTGAACGAGCAGTACTTC
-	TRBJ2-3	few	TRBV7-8	CASSQGQGWSDTQYF	TGTGCCAGCAGCCAGGGGCAGGGGTGGTCAGATACGCAGTATTTT
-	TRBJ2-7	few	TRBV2	CASSGGGRDGSYEQYF	TGTGCCAGCAGTGGGGGAGGCCGGGACGGCTCCTACGAGCAGTACTTC
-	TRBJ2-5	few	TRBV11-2	CASSLGLREQETQYF	TGTGCCAGCAGCTTAGGGCTCAGAGAACAAGAGACCCAGTACTTC
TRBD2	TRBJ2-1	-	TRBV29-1	CSVRARAGGPSNEQFF	TGCAGTGTTAGGGCGAGGGCGGGAGGGCCCTCGAATGAGCAGTTCTTC
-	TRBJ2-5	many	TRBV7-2	CASRLNTGETQYF	TGTGCCAGCAGACTAAACACCGGGGAGACCCAGTACTTC
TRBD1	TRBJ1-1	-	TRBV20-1	CSARGFGQGNTEAFF	TGCAGTGCTAGGGGTTTCGGACAGGGGAACACTGAAGCTTTCTTT
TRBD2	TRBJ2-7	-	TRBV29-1	CSVEGLESEQYF	TGCAGCGTCGAGGGACTAGAGAGCGAGCAGTACTTC
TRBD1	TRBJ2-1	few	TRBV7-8	CASSPRIGGQDQFF	TGTGCCAGCAGCCCCCGGATTGGCGGACAGGATCAGTTCTTC
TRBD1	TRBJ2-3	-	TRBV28	CASSLKGRGRPGF	TGTGCCAGCAGTCTAAAGGGCAGGGGGCGCCCGGGTTTT
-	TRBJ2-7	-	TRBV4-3	CASSRGGAGEYEQYF	TGCGCCAGCAGCCGGGGTGGAGCAGGCGAGTACGAGCAGTACTTC
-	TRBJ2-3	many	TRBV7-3	CASSSLGRHHSSRGTDTQYF	TGTGCCAGCAGCTCACTTGGTCGTCACCACAGTTCCCGAGGCACAGATACGCAGTATTTT
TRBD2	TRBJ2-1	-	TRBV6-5	CASRPGTSGMNEQFF	TGTGCCAGCAGACCCGGGACTAGCGGGATGAATGAGCAGTTCTTC
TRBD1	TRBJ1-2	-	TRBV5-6	CASRRQGAQNGYTF	TGTGCCAGCAGGAGACAGGGGGCGCAGAATGGCTACACCTTC
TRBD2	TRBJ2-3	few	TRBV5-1	CASSLSGGRTDTQYF	TGCGCCAGCAGCCTTAGCGGGGGACGCACAGATACGCAGTATTTT
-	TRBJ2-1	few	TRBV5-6	CASSWQGTEQFF	TGTGCCAGCAGCTGGCAAGGTACTGAGCAGTTCTTC
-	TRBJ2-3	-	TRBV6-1	CASILSWGRNPSLATQYF	TGTGCCAGCATCCTATCATGGGGGCGAAACCCCAGTCTAGCTACGCAGTATTTT
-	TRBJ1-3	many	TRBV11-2	CASSPSGHSGNTIYF	TGTGCCAGCAGCCCTTCGGGACACTCTGGAAACACCATATATTTT
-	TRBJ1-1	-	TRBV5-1	CASSLGRYVTEAFF	TGCGCCAGCAGCTTGGGACGGTATGTCACTGAAGCTTTCTTT
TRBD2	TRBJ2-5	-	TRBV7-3	CASSLSGGGAGETQYF	TGTGCCAGCAGCTTGTCCGGCGGGGGGGCCGGGGAGACCCAGTACTTC
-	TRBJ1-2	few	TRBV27	CASSLQAGPNYGYTF	TGTGCCAGCAGTTTACAGGCCGGTCCGAATTATGGCTACACCTTC
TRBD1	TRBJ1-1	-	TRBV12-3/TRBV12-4	CASSLGYRGLNTEAFF	TGTGCCAGCAGTTTAGGGTACAGGGGACTGAACACTGAAGCTTTCTTT
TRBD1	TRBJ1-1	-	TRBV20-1	CSASRGAMNTEAFF	TGCAGTGCTAGCAGGGGGGCTATGAACACTGAAGCTTTCTTT
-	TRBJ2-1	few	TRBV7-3	CASSSIGGGLVNEQFF	TGTGCCAGCAGCAGCATAGGGGGTGGGTTAGTGAATGAGCAGTTCTTC
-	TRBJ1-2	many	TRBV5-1	CASSLAASWEYGYTF	TGCGCCAGCAGCTTGGCCGCCAGTTGGGAATATGGCTACACCTTC
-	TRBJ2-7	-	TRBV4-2	CASSQGFRYEQYF	TGTGCCAGCAGCCAAGGGTTCCGCTACGAGCAGTACTTC
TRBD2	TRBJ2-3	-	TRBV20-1	CSAEGGGTDTQYF	TGCAGTGCTGAGGGAGGGGGCACAGATACGCAGTATTTT
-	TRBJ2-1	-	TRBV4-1	CASSQLPGYEQFF	TGCGCCAGCAGCCAACTCCCAGGGTACGAGCAGTTCTTC
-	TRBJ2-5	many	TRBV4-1	CASSQDRRETQYF	TGCGCCAGCAGCCAAGATAGGCGAGAGACCCAGTACTTC